This T cell receptor (beta chain) was identified during a study of control samples from healthy donors and cancer patients (dated by TCRdb to about 2020). Library method: the immunoSEQ multiplex PCR assay. Entries here come from immuneACCESS through TCRdb and include only in-frame sequences with V and J called. Some clones fail to appear in such tables; in the studies checked, an unresolved V gene covers under half of the shortfall, and the cause of the remainder is unknown. Counted in this sample were about 120,000 clones; roughly 84% of them appeared once. Clones ranked in the top ten supply around 1.8% of the sample. This clone was found once. Its antigen is not yet known. Per-base quality was not reported, and no clone a single base away is much larger than it. This sequence was found in a man aged 18 to 35 in good health. Input material: blood.

Here the CDR3 is given as CASSLEGQGLIEQYF. In nucleotides, the sequence is TGTGCCAGCAGCTTAGAAGGACAGGGGTTGATCGAGCAGTACTTC. Recombination linked TRBV11-2 to TRBJ2-7, and 9 bases in between align with TRBD1. The CDR3 spans 15 residues, from the cysteine through the phenylalanine. Only the CDR3 part of the read is kept: 45 bases, read in frame from the first base. CDR1 and CDR2, per the germline V gene, are SGHAT and FQNNGV. V ends up 0 bases short and J 6 bases short, with an unmatched junction base count of 6.